The next 10 T cell receptor delta chains were all read from a single sample in a study of gamma-delta chains in newborns, infants, children. TCRdb processed the reads again with the CATT caller. The sample holds some 11,000 delta-chain clones; roughly 9% are singletons and the top ten take 8% to 10%. Sequencing used blood. Receptors were obtained from a child who was a newborn, infant or young child, either healthy, febrile or measles-vaccinated (not recorded which).

Concerning this clone: A read error likely explains why the TCRdb protein, taken from a much larger clone, differs from this DNA's translation at residue 13; the protein shown is translated from the DNA. The genes are TRDV2 and TRDJ1, with a weak D call TRDD3 (5 bases). CDR1 GEAIGNYY and CDR2 EKD come from the germline V gene. CDR3 length equals 19 residues. V lost 2 bases to trimming and J lost 1 base, with 25 bases between them. The CDR3 protein is CACDSLVLIGGGSTDKLIF. CDR3 sequence (DNA): TGTGCCTGTGACAGTCTAGTTTTGATTGGAGGGGGCTCCACCGATAAACTCATCTTT.

This clone has more than one count but fewer than ten. Germline is not matched at one junction end, which may reflect a read error. V gene TRDV2 combines with J gene TRDJ3, with TRDD3 matching over 9 bases. The CDR3 extends over 18 amino acids. Per germline, CDR1 GEAIGNYY and CDR2 EKD. The CDR3 reads CACDTMGIRSWDTRQMFF. CDR3 nucleotides: TGTGCCTGTGACACCATGGGGATACGCTCCTGGGACACCCGGCAGATGTTTTTC.

Turning to this clone: Other DNA sequences in this specimen translate into the identical CDR3. The chain carries TRDV2 and TRDJ3; D call uncertain. V dropped 0 bases and J dropped 0 bases, with 8 bases sitting between them. Germline V lookup: CDR1 GEAIGNYY, CDR2 EKD. The CDR3 extends over 17 amino acids. This CDR3 is CACDTVRGSWDTRQMFF. In nucleotides, the CDR3 is TGTGCCTGTGACACCGTCCGGGGCTCCTGGGACACCCGACAGATGTTTTTC.

About this clone: A single base is all that separates this from a far larger clone, so a read error is likely. This chain links TRDV2 with TRDJ1, with 7 bases lining up with TRDD3. CDR1 and CDR2 from the germline V gene are GEAIGNYY and EKD. The CDR3 is 14 residues long. V shed 3 bases, J shed 0 bases, and the junction held 3 bases outside the gene matches. This CDR3 reads CACDQWGNTDKLIF. CDR3 nucleotides: TGTGCCTGTGACCAGTGGGGGAACACCGATAAACTCATCTTT.

For this clone: Other DNA variants within this sample encode the same CDR3. The chain links TRDV2 to TRDJ3, with D uncertain. The germline V gene has CDR1 GEAIGNYY and CDR2 EKD. Trimming shortened V by 0 bases and J by 0 bases, and 8 bases separated the two germline ends. The CDR3 is 17 residues long. The CDR3 nucleotides are TGTGCCTGTGACACCGTACTTAGCTCCTGGGACACCCGACAGATGTTTTTC. This sequence encodes CACDTVLSSWDTRQMFF.

This clone is deemed medium-sized (0.01 to 0.1%). This sequence joins TRDV2 and TRDJ3, with a weak D call TRDD3 (6 bases). Germline V lookup: CDR1 GEAIGNYY, CDR2 EKD. Trimming left V 3 bases short and J 0 bases short, with 14 bases between. The CDR3 covers 18 residues. CDR3 in DNA: TGTGCCTGTGACTCCATACTGGGCAGCTCCTGGGACACCCGACAGATGTTTTTC. This codes for CACDSILGSSWDTRQMFF.

The rearrangement joins TRDV2 to TRDJ1; 7 positions agree with TRDD3. Germline values: CDR1 GEAIGNYY, CDR2 EKD. The CDR3 is 15 amino acids. J lost 3 bases, V lost 5 bases, and 11 bases had no gene match. The DNA of the CDR3 is TGTGCCTGTGTCGGGCTGGGGATAGGGTCCGATAAACTCATCTTT. Its translation: CACVGLGIGSDKLIF.

This chain connects TRDV2 to TRDJ2; 8 nucleotides align to TRDD3. There are 17 residues in the CDR3. V lost 3 bases to trimming and J lost 0 bases; unmatched junction nucleotides: 8. From germline, CDR1 is GEAIGNYY and CDR2 EKD. CDR3 in amino acids: CACDGILGASLTAQLFF. In DNA, the CDR3 is TGTGCCTGTGACGGTATACTGGGGGCCTCTTTGACAGCACAACTCTTCTTT.

This clone is labeled as medium-sized. J is TRDJ3 and V is TRDV2; D is perhaps TRDD3 (5 bases). CDR3 length: 20 amino acids. V was shortened by 1 base and J by 0 bases, with 18 bases between the two germline ends. In germline, CDR1 is GEAIGNYY, CDR2 EKD. The DNA for the CDR3 is TGTGCCTGTGACACAGTGAAAGGGGAACCGAGCTCCTGGGACACCCGACAGATGTTTTTC. This codes for CACDTVKGEPSSWDTRQMFF.

This clone occurred a few times. A read error is the likely source, as a far larger clone sits one nucleotide away. This chain uses TRDV2 with TRDJ1; TRDD3 agrees at 11 bases. This CDR3 comprises 16 residues. The germline CDR1 and CDR2 sequences are GEAIGNYY and EKD. Here the CDR3 DNA reads TGTGCCTGTGACCAACTGGGGGATAGAGGAACCGATAAACTCACCTTT. It translates to CACDQLGDRGTDKLTF.